This TCR beta chain was recorded in a study of CD8+ T cells in alopecia areata. Study-wide results and limits: Scalp sample data also include resident alphabeta T cells from normal skin.

Germline V gene data show CDR1 as SQVTM and CDR2 as ANQGSEA. The length of the CDR3 is 16 residues. The V gene end was trimmed by 4 bases and the J gene end by 0 bases; junction bases not matched to a gene: 7. In this sample, this clone turned up a few times. As yet, its antigen is unknown. Extracted RNA was reverse transcribed, and the resulting cDNA served as sequencing template. The method was immunoSEQ multiplex PCR; TCRdb's version includes in-frame clones alone and lacks a portion of them. The repertoire holds around 120,000 clones, around 45% seen once, with roughly a tenth in the top ten. Sequencing input: NKG2D-low CD8+ T cells sorted from blood. The TCR sequence derives from a human donor with alopecia areata. The chain recombines TRBV29-1 with TRBJ2-1, with 9 bases fitting TRBD1. The chain's CDR3 is CSVGGTGQYSYNEQFF. The CDR3, as DNA: TGCAGCGTTGGAGGGACAGGGCAGTACTCCTACAATGAGCAGTTCTTC.